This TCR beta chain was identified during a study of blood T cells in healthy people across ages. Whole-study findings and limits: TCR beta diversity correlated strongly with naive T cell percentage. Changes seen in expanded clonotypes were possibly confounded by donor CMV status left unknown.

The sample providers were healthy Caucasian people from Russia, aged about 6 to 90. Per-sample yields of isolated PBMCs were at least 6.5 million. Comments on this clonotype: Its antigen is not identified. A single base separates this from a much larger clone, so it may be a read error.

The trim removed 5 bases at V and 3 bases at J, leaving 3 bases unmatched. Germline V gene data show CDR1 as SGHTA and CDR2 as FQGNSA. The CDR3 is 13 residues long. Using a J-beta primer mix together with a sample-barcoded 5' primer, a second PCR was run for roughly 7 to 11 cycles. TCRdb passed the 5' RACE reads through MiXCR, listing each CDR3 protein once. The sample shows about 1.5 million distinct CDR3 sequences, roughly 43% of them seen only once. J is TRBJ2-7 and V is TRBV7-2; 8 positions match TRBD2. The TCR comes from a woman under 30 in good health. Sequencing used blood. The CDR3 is CASSRSGIYEQYF. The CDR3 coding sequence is TGTGCCAGCAGCCGTAGCGGGATCTACGAGCAGTACTTC. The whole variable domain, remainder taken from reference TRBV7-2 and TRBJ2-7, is GAGVSQSPSNKVTEKGKDVELRCDPISGHTALYWYRQSLGQGLEFLIYFQGNSAPDKSGLPSDRFSAERTGGSVSTLTIQRTQQEDSAVYLCASSRSGIYEQYFGPGTRLTVT.